The 9 T cell receptor beta chains given below trace back to one sample, sequenced in a study of T cells in Graves' hyperthyroidism and ophthalmopathy. TCR beta CDR3 regions were amplified from RNA. HTBI primers were employed in a first-round RT-PCR of the TCR CDR3. TCRdb ran MiXCR on the multiplex PCR reads and lists one entry per CDR3 protein. The data contain approximately 400,000 distinct CDR3 sequences, 13% to 15% of them seen just once; the ten biggest clones take up about 20%. The sequenced sample was blood. The receptors come from a woman in her 30s with Graves' ophthalmopathy.

This clonotype was counted a few times. The V call is TRBV4-1, the J call TRBJ1-3, with TRBD1 as a possible D gene (5 bases). The CDR3 runs 17 residues. The V end lost 6 bases, the J end lost 0 bases, and 18 bases lay between the germline ends. Germline values: CDR1 MGHRA, CDR2 YSYEKL. In nucleotides, the CDR3 is TGCGCCAGCAGTCGAGGGGCACTTGTGGGCTCTGGAAACACCATATATTTT. Translating it yields CASSRGALVGSGNTIYF.

This clonotype was seen ten or more times. This rearrangement joins TRBV28 to TRBJ2-7; 8 nucleotides match TRBD2. The V and J ends lost 6 bases and 2 bases, in that order; junction bases with no gene match: 6. This CDR3 contains 14 residues. CDR1 is MDHEN, CDR2 SYDVKM, per germline. As DNA, the CDR3 is TGTGCCAGCAGGTTAGCGGGGCCCGCCTACGAGCAGTACTTC. Protein sequence: CASRLAGPAYEQYF.

The genes are TRBV6-2 or TRBV6-3 and TRBJ2-1; 9 bases fit TRBD2. From germline, CDR1 is MNHEY and CDR2 SVGEGT. Trimming at V came to 6 bases and at J to 7 bases, leaving 13 bases not matched to a gene. This CDR3 is built from 16 residues. CDR3 sequence: CASSPQGLAFGNEQFF. CDR3 DNA sequence: TGTGCCAGCAGCCCCCAAGGACTAGCGTTCGGAAATGAGCAGTTCTTC.

This clonotype was recorded many times. The chain employs TRBV15 and TRBJ2-1, with 8 bases lining up with TRBD2. The V and J ends lost 3 bases and 4 bases, in that order; junction bases with no gene match: 11. The germline CDR1 and CDR2 sequences are LNHNV and YYDKDF (reference sequence). This CDR3 spans 17 amino acids. The CDR3: CATSRVRAGGRYNEQFF. CDR3 nucleotides: TGTGCCACCAGCAGGGTGAGGGCGGGGGGACGTTACAATGAGCAGTTCTTC.

This clonotype was seen at least ten times. CDR3 coding DNA: TGTGCCAGCAGCTTTAATAGGGACAGGGGGCCCTATGAGCAGTTCTTC. Protein sequence: CASSFNRDRGPYEQFF. This chain joins TRBV7-8 and TRBJ2-1; 12 bases line up with TRBD1. The CDR3 length is 16 residues. V shed 3 bases and J 8 bases; nucleotides not matched to a gene: 8. CDR1 SGHVS and CDR2 FQNEAQ come from the germline V gene.

This clonotype has at least ten counts. The chain has TRBV3-1 and TRBJ2-3; D uncertain. From germline, CDR1 is LGHDT and CDR2 YNNKEL (reference sequence). This CDR3 is built from 17 residues. V lost 1 base to trimming and J lost 1 base, with 15 bases between them. The CDR3 DNA sequence: TGTGCCAGCAGCCAAGGATGGGGTTCGGACCGCACAGATACGCAGTATTTT. It codes for CASSQGWGSDRTDTQYF.

This clonotype showed up many times. This rearrangement joins TRBV5-1 to TRBJ2-3, with a weak D call TRBD2 (5 bases). Trimming removed 2 bases from V and 6 bases from J, with 13 bases in between. This CDR3 has 14 amino acids. CDR1 is SGHRS, CDR2 YFSETQ, per germline. The CDR3 sequence is CASSFLASGDTQYF. The CDR3 DNA sequence: TGCGCCAGCAGCTTCTTAGCGAGTGGTGATACGCAGTATTTT.

This clonotype was recorded at least ten times. This chain uses TRBV28 with TRBJ1-5; 8 bases map to TRBD1. Germline lookup yields CDR1 MDHEN and CDR2 SYDVKM. V dropped 5 bases and J dropped 2; count of bases not matched to a gene: 8. The CDR3 covers 16 residues. CDR3 sequence: CASSTRTGLGNQPQHF. CDR3 in DNA: TGTGCCAGCAGTACCAGGACAGGGTTGGGCAATCAGCCCCAGCATTTT.

This clonotype occurred many times. The chain recombines TRBV5-1 with TRBJ1-5; D is uncertain. Germline values: CDR1 SGHRS, CDR2 YFSETQ. V was pared by 2 bases and J by 5 bases, with 8 bases between. The length of the CDR3 is 13 residues. For the CDR3, the DNA is TGCGCCAGCAGCTTCGAAGGAGATCAGCCCCAGCATTTT. Residues: CASSFEGDQPQHF.